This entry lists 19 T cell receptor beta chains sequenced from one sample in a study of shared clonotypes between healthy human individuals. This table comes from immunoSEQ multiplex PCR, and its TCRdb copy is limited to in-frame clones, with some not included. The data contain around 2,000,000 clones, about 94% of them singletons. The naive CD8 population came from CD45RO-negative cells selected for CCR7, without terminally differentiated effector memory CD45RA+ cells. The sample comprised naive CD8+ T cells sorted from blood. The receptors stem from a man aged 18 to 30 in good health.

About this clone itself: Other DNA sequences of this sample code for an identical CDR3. CDR3 sequence reads: CASSVGISYEQYF. CDR3 DNA sequence: TGTGCCAGCAGTGTAGGGATCTCCTACGAGCAGTACTTC. This chain uses TRBV6-1 with TRBJ2-7; D gene unclear. Trimming took 4 bases from V and 0 from J, leaving 7 bases between them. The V gene's germline CDR1 is MNHNS and CDR2 SASEGT. CDR3 length: 13 amino acids.

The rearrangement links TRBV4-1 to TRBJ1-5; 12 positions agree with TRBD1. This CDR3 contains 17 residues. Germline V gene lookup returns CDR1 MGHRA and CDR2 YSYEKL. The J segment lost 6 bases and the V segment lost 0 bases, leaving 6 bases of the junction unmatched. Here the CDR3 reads CASSQDPGQGATQPQHF. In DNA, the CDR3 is TGCGCCAGCAGCCAAGACCCGGGACAGGGGGCCACTCAGCCCCAGCATTTT.

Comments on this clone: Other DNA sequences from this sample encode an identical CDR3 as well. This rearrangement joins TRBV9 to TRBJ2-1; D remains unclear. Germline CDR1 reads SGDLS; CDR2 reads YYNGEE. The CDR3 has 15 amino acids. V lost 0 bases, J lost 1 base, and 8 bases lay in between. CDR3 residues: CASSVGSQSYNEQFF. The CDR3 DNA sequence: TGTGCCAGCAGCGTAGGGAGCCAGTCCTACAATGAGCAGTTCTTC.

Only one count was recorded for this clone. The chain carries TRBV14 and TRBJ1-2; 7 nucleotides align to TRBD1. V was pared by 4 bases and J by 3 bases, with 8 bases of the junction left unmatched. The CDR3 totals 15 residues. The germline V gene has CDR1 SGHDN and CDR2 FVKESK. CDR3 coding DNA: TGTGCCAGCAGCCGCATGGGACAGTCGTACTATGGCTACACCTTC. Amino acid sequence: CASSRMGQSYYGYTF.

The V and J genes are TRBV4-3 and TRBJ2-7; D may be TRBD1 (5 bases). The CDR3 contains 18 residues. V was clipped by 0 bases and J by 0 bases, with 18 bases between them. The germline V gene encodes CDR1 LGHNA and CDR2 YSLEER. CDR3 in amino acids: CASSQDRAQLAPSYEQYF. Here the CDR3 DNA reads TGCGCCAGCAGCCAAGACAGGGCCCAACTTGCGCCCTCCTACGAGCAGTACTTC.

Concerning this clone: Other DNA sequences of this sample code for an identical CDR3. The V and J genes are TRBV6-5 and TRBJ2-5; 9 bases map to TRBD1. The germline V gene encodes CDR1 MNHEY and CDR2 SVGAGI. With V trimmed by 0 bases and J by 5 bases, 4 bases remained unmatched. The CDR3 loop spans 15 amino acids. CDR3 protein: CASSYSTGGWETQYF. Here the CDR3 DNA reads TGTGCCAGCAGTTACTCTACAGGGGGCTGGGAGACCCAGTACTTC.

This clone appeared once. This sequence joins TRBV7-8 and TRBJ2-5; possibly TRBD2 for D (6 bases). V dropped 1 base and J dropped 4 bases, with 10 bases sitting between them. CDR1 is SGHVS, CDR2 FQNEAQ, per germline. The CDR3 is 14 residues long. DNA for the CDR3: TGTGCCAGCAGCTTAGATGGGCGGGGAGAGACCCAGTACTTC. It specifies CASSLDGRGETQYF. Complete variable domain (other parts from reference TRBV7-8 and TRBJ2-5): GAGVSQSPRYKVAKRGQDVALRCDPISGHVSLFWYQQALGQGPEFLTYFQNEAQLDKSGLPSDRFFAERPEGSVSTLKIQRTQQEDSAVYLCASSLDGRGETQYFGPGTRLLVL.

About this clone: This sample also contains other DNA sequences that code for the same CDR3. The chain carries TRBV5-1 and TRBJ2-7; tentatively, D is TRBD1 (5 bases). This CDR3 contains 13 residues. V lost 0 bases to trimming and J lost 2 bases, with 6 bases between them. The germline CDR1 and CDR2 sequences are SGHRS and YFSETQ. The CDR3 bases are TGCGCCAGCAGCTTGGAGACAGCCTACGAGCAGTACTTC. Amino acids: CASSLETAYEQYF.

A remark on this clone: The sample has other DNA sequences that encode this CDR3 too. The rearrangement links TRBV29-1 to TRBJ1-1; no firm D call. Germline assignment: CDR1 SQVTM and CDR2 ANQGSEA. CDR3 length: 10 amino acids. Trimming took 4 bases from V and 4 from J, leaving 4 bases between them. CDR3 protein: CSVAVTEAFF. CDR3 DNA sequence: TGCAGCGTTGCGGTCACTGAAGCTTTCTTT.

CDR3 sequence: CSVGLGIYEQYF. DNA for the CDR3: TGCAGCGTTGGCCTGGGTATATACGAGCAGTACTTC. The J gene is TRBJ2-7, the V gene TRBV29-1; D is ambiguous. Per the germline V gene, CDR1 is SQVTM and CDR2 is ANQGSEA. V shed 4 bases and J shed 4 bases, with 11 bases lying between them. CDR3 length: 12 amino acids.

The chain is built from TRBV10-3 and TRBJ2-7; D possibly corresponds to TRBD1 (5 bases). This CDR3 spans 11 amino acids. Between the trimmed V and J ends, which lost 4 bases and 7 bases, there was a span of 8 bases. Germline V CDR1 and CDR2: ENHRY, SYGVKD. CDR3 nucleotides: TGTGCCATCAGTGTGGGGCGAGAGCAGTACTTC. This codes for CAISVGREQYF.

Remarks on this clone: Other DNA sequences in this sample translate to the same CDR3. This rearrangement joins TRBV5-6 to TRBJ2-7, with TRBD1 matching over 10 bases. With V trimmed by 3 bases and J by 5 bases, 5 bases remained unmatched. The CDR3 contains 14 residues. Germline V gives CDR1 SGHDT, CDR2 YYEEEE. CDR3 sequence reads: CASSSGTGAHEQYF. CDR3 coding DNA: TGTGCCAGCAGCTCCGGGACAGGGGCTCACGAGCAGTACTTC.

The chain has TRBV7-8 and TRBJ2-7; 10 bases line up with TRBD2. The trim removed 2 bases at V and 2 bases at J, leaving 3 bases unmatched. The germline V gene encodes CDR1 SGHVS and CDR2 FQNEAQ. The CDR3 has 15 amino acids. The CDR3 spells CASSLSGGATYEQYF. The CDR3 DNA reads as TGTGCCAGCAGCTTAAGCGGGGGGGCCACCTACGAGCAGTACTTC.

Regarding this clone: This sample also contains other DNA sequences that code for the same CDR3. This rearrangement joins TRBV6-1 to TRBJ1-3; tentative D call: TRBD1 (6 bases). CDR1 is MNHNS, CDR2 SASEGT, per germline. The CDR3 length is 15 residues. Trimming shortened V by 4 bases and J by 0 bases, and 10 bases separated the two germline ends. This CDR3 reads CASSVDSSSGNTIYF. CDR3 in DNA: TGTGCCAGCAGTGTGGACAGCAGCTCTGGAAACACCATATATTTT.

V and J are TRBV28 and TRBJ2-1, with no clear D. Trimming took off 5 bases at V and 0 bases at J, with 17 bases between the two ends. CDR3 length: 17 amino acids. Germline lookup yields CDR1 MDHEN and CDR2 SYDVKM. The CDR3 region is CASSPTPLWNSYNEQFF. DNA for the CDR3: TGTGCCAGCAGTCCAACCCCTCTATGGAACTCCTACAATGAGCAGTTCTTC.

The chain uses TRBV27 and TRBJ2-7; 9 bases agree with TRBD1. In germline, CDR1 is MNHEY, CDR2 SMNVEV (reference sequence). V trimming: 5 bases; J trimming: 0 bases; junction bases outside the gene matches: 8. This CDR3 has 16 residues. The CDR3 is CASSPSTGGDSYEQYF. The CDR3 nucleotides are TGTGCCAGCAGTCCCTCGACAGGGGGGGACTCCTACGAGCAGTACTTC.

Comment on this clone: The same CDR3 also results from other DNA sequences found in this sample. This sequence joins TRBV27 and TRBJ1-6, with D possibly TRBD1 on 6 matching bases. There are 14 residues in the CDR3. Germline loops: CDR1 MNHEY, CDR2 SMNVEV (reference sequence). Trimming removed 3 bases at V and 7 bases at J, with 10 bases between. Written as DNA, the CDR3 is TGTGCCAGCAGTTTGGTGGGGGGCAATTCACCCCTCCACTTT. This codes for CASSLVGGNSPLHF.

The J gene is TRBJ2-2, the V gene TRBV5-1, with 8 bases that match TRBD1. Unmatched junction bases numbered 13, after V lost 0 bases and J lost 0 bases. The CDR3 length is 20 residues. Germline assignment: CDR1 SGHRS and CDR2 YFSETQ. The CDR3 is CASSLVFSGTGVTNTGELFF. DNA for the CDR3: TGCGCCAGCAGCTTGGTGTTTTCGGGGACAGGAGTAACGAACACCGGGGAGCTGTTTTTT.

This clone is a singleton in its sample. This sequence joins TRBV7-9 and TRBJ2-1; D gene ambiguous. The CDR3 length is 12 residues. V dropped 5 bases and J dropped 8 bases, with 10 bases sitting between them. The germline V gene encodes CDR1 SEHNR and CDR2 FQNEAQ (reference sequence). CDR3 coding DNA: TGTGCCAGCAGCCCTTCAAGTGATGAGCAGTTCTTC. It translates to CASSPSSDEQFF. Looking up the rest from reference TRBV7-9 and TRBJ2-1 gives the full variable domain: DTGVSQNPRHKITKRGQNVTFRCDPISEHNRLYWYRQTLGQGPEFLTYFQNEAQLEKSRLLSDRFSAERPKGSFSTLEIQRTEQGDSAMYLCASSPSSDEQFFGPGTRLTVL.